These T cell receptor beta chains were read from a single sample in a study of CD8 T cells in ankylosing spondylitis. Each CDR3 protein is one row after TCRdb ran MiXCR on the 5' RACE reads. The data contain around 490,000 distinct CDR3 sequences, 5.3% of them singletons. Sequencing used blood, either unsorted or a sorted T cell fraction (not recorded which). The source is a male donor with ankylosing spondylitis. Both conserved end residues are part of each CDR3. The D gene is left open where the match is weak. Expanded clones get a size class; other rows say once, few or many, or leave the size out.

abundance: few; v_gene: TRBV12-3/TRBV12-4; d_gene: NA; j_gene: TRBJ2-6; CDR3aa: CAIPRGPGANVLTF; CDR3nt: TGTGCCATCCCCCGGGGGCCTGGGGCCAACGTCCTGACTTTC
abundance: many; v_gene: TRBV20-1; d_gene: NA; j_gene: TRBJ2-1; CDR3aa: CSARALPEGLWLYNEQFF; CDR3nt: TGCAGTGCTAGGGCCCTCCCAGAAGGGTTGTGGCTCTACAATGAGCAGTTCTTC
abundance: many; v_gene: TRBV7-2; d_gene: TRBD2; j_gene: TRBJ2-7; CDR3aa: CASSLDGAGVAYEQYF; CDR3nt: TGTGCCAGCAGCTTAGATGGAGCGGGAGTGGCCTACGAGCAGTACTTC
abundance: many; v_gene: TRBV7-9; d_gene: NA; j_gene: TRBJ1-1; CDR3aa: CASSSQQNTEAFF; CDR3nt: TGTGCCAGCAGCTCGCAGCAGAACACTGAAGCTTTCTTT
abundance: few; v_gene: TRBV6-2/TRBV6-3; d_gene: NA; j_gene: TRBJ1-1; CDR3aa: CASSYVQGSYLNTEAFF; CDR3nt: TGTGCCAGCAGTTACGTCCAGGGATCATACCTGAACACTGAAGCTTTCTTT
abundance: many; v_gene: TRBV24-1; d_gene: NA; j_gene: TRBJ2-1; CDR3aa: CATSDSHTYQDNEQFF; CDR3nt: TGTGCCACCAGTGACTCCCACACGTATCAAGACAATGAGCAGTTCTTC
abundance: many; v_gene: TRBV6-5; d_gene: TRBD1; j_gene: TRBJ1-2; CDR3aa: CASSSPQGVIYGYTF; CDR3nt: TGTGCCAGCAGTTCTCCCCAGGGGGTAATCTATGGCTACACCTTC
abundance: few; v_gene: TRBV20-1; d_gene: TRBD1; j_gene: TRBJ2-2; CDR3aa: CSAAAAGDRGYAGELFF; CDR3nt: TGCAGTGCGGCGGCAGCCGGGGACAGGGGTTATGCCGGGGAGCTGTTTTTT
abundance: many; v_gene: TRBV24-1; d_gene: NA; j_gene: TRBJ1-2; CDR3aa: CATSDRTATYGSFYGYTF; CDR3nt: TGTGCCACCAGTGATCGCACCGCGACTTACGGATCGTTCTATGGCTACACCTTC
abundance: many; v_gene: TRBV12-3/TRBV12-4; d_gene: NA; j_gene: TRBJ1-5; CDR3aa: CASRNTRERNQPQHF; CDR3nt: TGTGCCAGCAGAAACACCAGGGAGAGGAATCAGCCCCAGCATTTT
abundance: many; v_gene: TRBV6-4; d_gene: TRBD2; j_gene: TRBJ2-1; CDR3aa: CASSSLAGGRNEQFF; CDR3nt: TGTGCCAGCAGCTCACTAGCGGGAGGAAGGAATGAGCAGTTCTTC
abundance: many; v_gene: TRBV20-1; d_gene: NA; j_gene: TRBJ2-7; CDR3aa: CSATRSALPGYEQYF; CDR3nt: TGCAGTGCTACGCGGTCAGCGCTCCCCGGCTACGAGCAGTACTTC
abundance: many; v_gene: TRBV20-1; d_gene: TRBD2; j_gene: TRBJ2-7; CDR3aa: CSAPAKRGSEQYF; CDR3nt: TGCAGTGCCCCAGCAAAGCGGGGTTCCGAGCAGTACTTC
abundance: many; v_gene: TRBV5-6; d_gene: NA; j_gene: TRBJ2-7; CDR3aa: CASSSGLDFYEQYF; CDR3nt: TGTGCCAGCAGCTCAGGACTGGATTTCTACGAGCAGTACTTC
abundance: many; v_gene: TRBV20-1; d_gene: NA; j_gene: TRBJ1-5; CDR3aa: CSAWDTLGNQPQHF; CDR3nt: TGCAGTGCTTGGGACACCTTGGGCAATCAGCCCCAGCATTTT
abundance: many; v_gene: TRBV11-3; d_gene: NA; j_gene: TRBJ2-7; CDR3aa: CASSLRAVSEQYF; CDR3nt: TGTGCCAGCAGCTTACGGGCGGTCTCCGAGCAGTACTTC
abundance: many; v_gene: TRBV5-1; d_gene: TRBD2; j_gene: TRBJ2-5; CDR3aa: CASSLSREGTQYF; CDR3nt: TGCGCCAGCAGCTTGAGCAGGGAGGGGACCCAGTACTTC
abundance: many; v_gene: TRBV24-1; d_gene: TRBD2; j_gene: TRBJ2-3; CDR3aa: CATSPSGASDTQYF; CDR3nt: TGTGCCACCAGTCCTAGCGGGGCGTCAGATACGCAGTATTTT
abundance: NA; v_gene: TRBV20-1; d_gene: TRBD1; j_gene: TRBJ2-5; CDR3aa: CSARDRGYETQYF; CDR3nt: TGCAGTGCTAGGGACAGGGGGTACGAGACCCAGTACTTC
abundance: few; v_gene: TRBV24-1; d_gene: NA; j_gene: TRBJ2-3; CDR3aa: CATSAIRPDTQYF; CDR3nt: TGTGCCACCAGTGCCATTAGGCCAGATACGCAGTATTTT
abundance: NA; v_gene: TRBV10-3; d_gene: NA; j_gene: TRBJ1-5; CDR3aa: CANDTTNQPQHF; CDR3nt: TGTGCCAACGACACCACCAATCAGCCCCAGCATTTT
abundance: many; v_gene: TRBV5-1; d_gene: TRBD2; j_gene: TRBJ2-1; CDR3aa: CASSLVRTQRLADRSYNEQFF; CDR3nt: TGCGCCAGCAGCTTGGTCCGGACCCAAAGACTAGCGGATAGGTCCTACAATGAGCAGTTCTTC
abundance: few; v_gene: TRBV27; d_gene: NA; j_gene: TRBJ1-6; CDR3aa: CASSLRGYNSPLHF; CDR3nt: TGTGCCAGCAGTCTCAGGGGATATAATTCACCCCTCCACTTT
abundance: many; v_gene: TRBV29-1; d_gene: NA; j_gene: TRBJ2-1; CDR3aa: CSVEEQSYNEQFF; CDR3nt: TGCAGCGTTGAAGAACAGTCCTACAATGAGCAGTTCTTC
abundance: many; v_gene: TRBV4-1; d_gene: TRBD2; j_gene: TRBJ2-1; CDR3aa: CASSQDTTSGAYNEQFF; CDR3nt: TGCGCCAGCAGCCAAGATACGACTAGCGGGGCCTACAATGAGCAGTTCTTC
abundance: many; v_gene: TRBV7-9; d_gene: NA; j_gene: TRBJ2-6; CDR3aa: CASSFPTRAGANVLTF; CDR3nt: TGTGCCAGCAGCTTCCCAACAAGGGCTGGGGCCAACGTCCTGACTTTC
abundance: NA; v_gene: TRBV3-1; d_gene: TRBD1; j_gene: TRBJ2-1; CDR3aa: CASSQQGQWTPYNEQFF; CDR3nt: TGTGCCAGCAGCCAGCAGGGACAGTGGACCCCCTACAATGAGCAGTTCTTC
abundance: many; v_gene: TRBV28; d_gene: NA; j_gene: TRBJ2-5; CDR3aa: CASTSGQETQYF; CDR3nt: TGTGCCAGCACCTCGGGACAAGAGACCCAGTACTTC
abundance: many; v_gene: TRBV7-2; d_gene: NA; j_gene: TRBJ1-2; CDR3aa: CASSRRTLNYGYTF; CDR3nt: TGTGCCAGCAGCAGGAGGACACTTAACTATGGCTACACCTTC
abundance: many; v_gene: TRBV5-1; d_gene: NA; j_gene: TRBJ1-2; CDR3aa: CASSLDLGYGYTF; CDR3nt: TGCGCCAGCAGCTTGGATTTAGGGTATGGCTACACCTTC
abundance: many; v_gene: TRBV20-1; d_gene: NA; j_gene: TRBJ2-7; CDR3aa: CSASGRGRGINEQYF; CDR3nt: TGCAGTGCATCCGGGAGAGGTCGGGGAATCAACGAGCAGTACTTC
abundance: many; v_gene: TRBV7-2; d_gene: NA; j_gene: TRBJ2-1; CDR3aa: CASSLGRGEQFF; CDR3nt: TGTGCCAGCAGTTTAGGCCGGGGTGAGCAGTTCTTC
abundance: many; v_gene: TRBV20-1; d_gene: NA; j_gene: TRBJ1-6; CDR3aa: CSAGATDSNSPLHF; CDR3nt: TGCAGTGCTGGGGCCACGGACAGTAATTCACCCCTCCACTTT
abundance: many; v_gene: TRBV6-5; d_gene: TRBD2; j_gene: TRBJ2-7; CDR3aa: CASSYGGASGTYEQYF; CDR3nt: TGTGCCAGCAGTTACGGAGGTGCTAGCGGGACCTACGAGCAGTACTTC
abundance: NA; v_gene: TRBV6-2/TRBV6-3; d_gene: TRBD1; j_gene: TRBJ2-7; CDR3aa: CASSGTGTFYEQYF; CDR3nt: TGTGCCAGCAGCGGGACAGGGACCTTCTACGAGCAGTACTTC
abundance: NA; v_gene: TRBV6-2/TRBV6-3; d_gene: NA; j_gene: TRBJ1-5; CDR3aa: CASKVKIGNQPQHF; CDR3nt: TGTGCCAGCAAAGTTAAAATTGGCAATCAGCCCCAGCATTTT
abundance: many; v_gene: TRBV12-3/TRBV12-4; d_gene: NA; j_gene: TRBJ2-7; CDR3aa: CASIQWGVSYEQYF; CDR3nt: TGTGCCAGCATTCAGTGGGGGGTTTCCTACGAGCAGTACTTC
abundance: many; v_gene: TRBV5-1; d_gene: TRBD2; j_gene: TRBJ2-3; CDR3aa: CASSLLGLFTDTQYF; CDR3nt: TGCGCCAGCAGCTTGTTGGGACTATTCACAGATACGCAGTATTTT
abundance: many; v_gene: TRBV7-2; d_gene: NA; j_gene: TRBJ1-2; CDR3aa: CASSLDVTRNYGYTF; CDR3nt: TGTGCCAGCAGCTTAGACGTAACCAGAAACTATGGCTACACCTTC
abundance: many; v_gene: TRBV12-3/TRBV12-4; d_gene: NA; j_gene: TRBJ1-2; CDR3aa: CASSLATWLGYTF; CDR3nt: TGTGCCAGCAGTTTAGCGACCTGGCTTGGCTACACCTTC
abundance: NA; v_gene: TRBV7-9; d_gene: NA; j_gene: TRBJ2-7; CDR3aa: CASSLGPGYFYEQYF; CDR3nt: TGTGCCAGCAGCTTAGGCCCTGGGTACTTCTACGAGCAGTACTTC
abundance: many; v_gene: TRBV18; d_gene: NA; j_gene: TRBJ1-1; CDR3aa: CASSVRSAREYEAFF; CDR3nt: TGTGCCAGCTCCGTCCGGTCGGCCAGAGAATATGAAGCTTTCTTT
abundance: many; v_gene: TRBV12-3/TRBV12-4; d_gene: NA; j_gene: TRBJ1-5; CDR3aa: CASSRHWAGNQPQHF; CDR3nt: TGTGCCAGCAGTCGCCATTGGGCGGGAAATCAGCCCCAGCATTTT
abundance: NA; v_gene: TRBV29-1; d_gene: NA; j_gene: TRBJ2-1; CDR3aa: CSVAGAGEQFF; CDR3nt: TGCAGCGTTGCGGGGGCCGGTGAGCAGTTCTTC
abundance: many; v_gene: TRBV7-9; d_gene: TRBD1; j_gene: TRBJ2-1; CDR3aa: CATRGQEQFF; CDR3nt: TGTGCCACCCGGGGACAGGAGCAGTTCTTC
abundance: many; v_gene: TRBV5-1; d_gene: NA; j_gene: TRBJ1-3; CDR3aa: CASSQGTASGGNTIYF; CDR3nt: TGCGCCAGCAGCCAGGGGACCGCCAGCGGGGGAAACACCATATATTTT
abundance: many; v_gene: TRBV12-3/TRBV12-4; d_gene: TRBD1; j_gene: TRBJ2-7; CDR3aa: CASSPTRDRGYEQYF; CDR3nt: TGTGCCAGCAGTCCTACCCGGGACAGGGGTTACGAGCAGTACTTC
abundance: many; v_gene: TRBV27; d_gene: TRBD2; j_gene: TRBJ2-1; CDR3aa: CASRNLAGGNNEQFF; CDR3nt: TGTGCCAGCAGGAATTTAGCGGGGGGGAACAATGAGCAGTTCTTC
abundance: many; v_gene: TRBV20-1; d_gene: TRBD1; j_gene: TRBJ1-1; CDR3aa: CSASSGGRGTEAFF; CDR3nt: TGCAGTGCTAGCTCAGGGGGCCGTGGCACTGAAGCTTTCTTT
abundance: many; v_gene: TRBV30; d_gene: TRBD1; j_gene: TRBJ1-1; CDR3aa: CAWSWDSENTEAFF; CDR3nt: TGTGCCTGGAGTTGGGACAGCGAGAACACTGAAGCTTTCTTT
abundance: many; v_gene: TRBV7-8; d_gene: NA; j_gene: TRBJ1-2; CDR3aa: CASSLQSFSYGYTF; CDR3nt: TGTGCCAGCAGCTTACAAAGCTTCAGCTATGGCTACACCTTC
abundance: NA; v_gene: TRBV4-1; d_gene: NA; j_gene: TRBJ2-6; CDR3aa: CASSRGNSGANVLTF; CDR3nt: TGCGCCAGCAGCCGTGGTAACTCTGGGGCCAACGTCCTGACTTTC
abundance: once; v_gene: TRBV7-6; d_gene: NA; j_gene: TRBJ1-4; CDR3aa: CASSLRETNEKLFF; CDR3nt: TGTGCCAGCAGCTTAAGGGAGACTAATGAAAAACTGTTTTTT
abundance: many; v_gene: TRBV20-1; d_gene: TRBD1; j_gene: TRBJ2-7; CDR3aa: CSAGVADRASEQYF; CDR3nt: TGCAGTGCTGGAGTAGCGGACAGGGCAAGCGAGCAGTACTTC
abundance: once; v_gene: TRBV11-2; d_gene: TRBD2; j_gene: TRBJ2-7; CDR3aa: CASSPTSGRSLEQYF; CDR3nt: TGTGCCAGCAGCCCGACTAGCGGGAGGTCCCTCGAGCAGTACTTC
abundance: many; v_gene: TRBV9; d_gene: TRBD2; j_gene: TRBJ2-5; CDR3aa: CASSEGTSGGEETQYF; CDR3nt: TGTGCCAGCAGCGAAGGGACTAGCGGGGGCGAAGAGACCCAGTACTTC
abundance: NA; v_gene: TRBV7-2; d_gene: TRBD1; j_gene: TRBJ2-3; CDR3aa: CASSSPRGQGTDTQYF; CDR3nt: TGTGCCAGCAGCTCCCCCCGCGGACAGGGGACAGATACGCAGTATTTT